The 13 T cell receptor beta chains presented below share a single source sample, sequenced in a study of vaccination and CD4 T cells after COVID-19. The treatment: approximately 9-day PBMC culture with coronavirus spike peptide pools or control peptides (ViraFEST assay). CD4+ T cells that had been cultured provided DNA sequenced with the Oncomine TCR Beta short-read assay. TCRdb called the PCR reads again in MiXCR, with one record for every CDR3 protein. The table shows approximately 20,000 distinct CDR3 sequences, with around three quarters occurring only once. Antigens of these TCRs are unknown. The sample was CD4+ T cells from blood, cultured in vitro. Receptor source: a human donor who had recovered from COVID-19.

The chain uses TRBV20-1 and TRBJ2-3, with 10 bases identical to TRBD2. Germline V gene data show CDR1 as DFQATT and CDR2 as SNEGSKA (reference sequence). Trimming took 6 bases from V and 2 from J; bases not matched to a gene: 14. This CDR3 is built from 17 residues. The CDR3 region is CSATRRSGGPHTDTQYF. The CDR3 nucleotides read TGCAGTGCAACCCGGCGTAGCGGGGGGCCCCACACAGATACGCAGTATTTT.

This sequence joins TRBV28 and TRBJ2-5, with D tentatively TRBD1 or TRBD2 (7 bases each). The CDR3 covers 15 residues. Germline CDR1 MDHEN, CDR2 SYDVKM. V lost 6 bases and J 4 bases, leaving 18 bases between the germline ends. Here the CDR3 reads CASSTRTGGGETQYF. Written as DNA, the CDR3 is TGTGCCAGCAGCACGCGGACAGGCGGGGGAGAGACCCAGTACTTC.

The chain carries TRBV20-1 and TRBJ1-4, with D possibly TRBD1 on 5 matching bases. V lost 3 bases, J lost 4 bases, and 9 bases lay in between. Germline CDR1 DFQATT, CDR2 SNEGSKA (reference sequence). The CDR3 extends over 13 amino acids. In DNA form, the CDR3 reads TGCAGTGCTAGTAAGGGGAATAATGAAAAACTGTTTTTT. Translation: CSASKGNNEKLFF.

The table lists this clonotype with a count of one. The chain employs TRBV7-9 and TRBJ2-1, with 16 positions matching TRBD2. The germline CDR1 and CDR2 sequences are SEHNR and FQNEAQ (reference sequence). This CDR3 is built from 18 residues. Trimming cost V 1 base and J 2 bases; bases outside gene matches: 2. CDR3: CASSLVGLAGGPYNEQFF. The CDR3 coding sequence is TGTGCCAGCAGCTTAGTGGGACTAGCGGGAGGGCCCTACAATGAGCAGTTCTTC.

This clonotype appeared a single time. This sequence joins TRBV30 and TRBJ2-7; unclear D gene. Between the trimmed V and J ends, which lost 0 bases and 3 bases, there was a span of 9 bases. The CDR3 has 13 residues. Germline values: CDR1 GTSNPN, CDR2 SVGIG (reference sequence). The CDR3 region is CAWSVSRNYEQYF. The CDR3 coding sequence is TGTGCCTGGAGTGTATCCAGAAACTACGAGCAGTACTTC.

This clonotype was counted between two and nine times. This sequence joins TRBV6-2 or TRBV6-3 and TRBJ1-5; D not resolved. Trimming pared 3 bases from V and 0 bases from J, leaving 21 bases between. The CDR3 runs 19 residues. Germline V lookup: CDR1 MNHEY, CDR2 SVGEGT. This CDR3 is CASSYIVGRNSNSNQPQHF. The CDR3 nucleotides read TGTGCCAGCAGTTATATCGTCGGTAGAAATTCGAATAGCAATCAGCCCCAGCATTTT.

The chain joins TRBV14 to TRBJ2-7; unclear D gene. With 4 bases removed from V and 0 bases from J, the gap between germline ends came to 13 bases. The CDR3 consists of 15 residues. Germline values: CDR1 SGHDN, CDR2 FVKESK. The DNA for the CDR3 is TGTGCCAGCAGCCTTGCAGGTTTCGCCTCCTACGAGCAGTACTTC. This encodes CASSLAGFASYEQYF.

This chain connects TRBV28 to TRBJ1-2, with 7 bases aligning to TRBD1. With V trimmed by 2 bases and J by 3 bases, 3 bases remained unmatched. Looked up from germline, CDR1 is MDHEN and CDR2 is SYDVKM. The CDR3 is 14 residues long. DNA of the CDR3: TGTGCCAGCAGTTTAGCACAGGGGTACTATGGCTACACCTTC. Translating it yields CASSLAQGYYGYTF.

The rearrangement joins TRBV15 to TRBJ2-7; perhaps TRBD1 as D (6 bases). Germline CDR1 reads LNHNV; CDR2 reads YYDKDF (reference sequence). CDR3 length equals 17 residues. The V end lost 0 bases, the J end lost 4 bases, and 19 bases lay between the germline ends. The CDR3, as DNA: TGTGCCACCAGCAGAGATAACCCCCCAGGGGCCCTGTACGAGCAGTACTTC. Amino acids: CATSRDNPPGALYEQYF.

This chain joins TRBV7-2 and TRBJ1-1; D uncertain. The V gene lost 5 bases and the J gene lost 8 bases, with 18 bases spanning the gap. Germline CDR1 SGHTA, CDR2 FQGNSA. The CDR3 totals 14 residues. Here the CDR3 DNA reads TGTGCCAGCAGCCCCGCACGAGCAGTCCGAGAAGCTTTCTTT. It encodes CASSPARAVREAFF.

The chain carries TRBV20-1 and TRBJ1-2; D may be TRBD1 (5 bases). The V end was cut by 3 bases, the J end by 7 bases, with 15 bases between. Germline V gene sequence: CDR1 DFQATT, CDR2 SNEGSKA (reference sequence). This CDR3 has 13 amino acids. Here the CDR3 reads CSASESGPRGYTF. The CDR3 coding sequence is TGCAGTGCTAGTGAATCGGGGCCGCGTGGCTACACCTTC.

This chain connects TRBV28 to TRBJ1-5; no reliable D call. Per the germline V gene, CDR1 is MDHEN and CDR2 is SYDVKM. CDR3 length equals 13 residues. V shed 5 bases and J shed 10 bases, with 15 bases lying between them. The DNA of the CDR3 is TGTGCCAGCAGTCCTTATCCCCGTCAACCCCAGCATTTT. Its protein is CASSPYPRQPQHF. Combining the CDR3 with reference TRBV28 and TRBJ1-5 gives the whole variable domain DVKVTQSSRYLVKRTGEKVFLECVQDMDHENMFWYRQDPGLGLRLIYFSYDVKMKEKGDIPEGYSVSREKKERFSLILESASTNQTSMYLCASSPYPRQPQHFGDGTRLSIL.

The CDR3 here is CASRTGQSNQPQHF. The CDR3 coding sequence is TGTGCCAGCAGGACAGGGCAGAGTAATCAGCCCCAGCATTTT. The gene calls are TRBV28 and TRBJ1-5; TRBD1 matches 7 bases. V lost 6 bases and J lost 4; bases outside the gene matches: 6. This CDR3 is built from 14 residues. Germline CDR1 is MDHEN and CDR2 is SYDVKM.